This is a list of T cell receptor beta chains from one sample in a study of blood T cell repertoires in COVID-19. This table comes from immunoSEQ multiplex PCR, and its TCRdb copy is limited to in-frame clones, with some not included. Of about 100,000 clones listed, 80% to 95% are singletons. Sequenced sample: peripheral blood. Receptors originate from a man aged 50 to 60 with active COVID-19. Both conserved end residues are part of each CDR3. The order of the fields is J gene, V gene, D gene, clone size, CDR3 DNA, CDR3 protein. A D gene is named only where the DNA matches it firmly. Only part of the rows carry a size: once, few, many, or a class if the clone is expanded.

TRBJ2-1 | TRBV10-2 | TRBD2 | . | TGCGCCAGCACGACTAGCGGGTACAATGAGCAGTTCTTC | CASTTSGYNEQFF
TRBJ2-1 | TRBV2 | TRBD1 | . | TGTGCCAGCAGATTCGGGACAGGCTCCTACAATGAGCAGTTCTTC | CASRFGTGSYNEQFF
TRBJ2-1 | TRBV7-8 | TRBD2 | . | TGTGCCAGCAGCTTAGAGAGTCGGCGGGAGGAAGGGTTCTTC | CASSLESRREEGFF
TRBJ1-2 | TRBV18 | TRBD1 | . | TGTGCCAGCTCCCCAGAGGACAGGGGGCTTGGCTACACCTTC | CASSPEDRGLGYTF
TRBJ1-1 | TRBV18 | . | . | TGTGCCAGCTCACAAACGGGGGACTCTGAAGCTTTCTTT | CASSQTGDSEAFF
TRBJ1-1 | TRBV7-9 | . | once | TGTGCCAGCAGCTTGAAACAGTTGAACACTGAAGCTTTCTTT | CASSLKQLNTEAFF
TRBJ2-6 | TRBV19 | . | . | TGTGCCAGTAGTATAGATAATACAGCCTCTGGGGCCAACGTCCTGACTTTC | CASSIDNTASGANVLTF
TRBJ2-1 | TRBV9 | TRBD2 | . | TGTGCCAGCAGCCCCCGTGCCCCGGGGGGCAATGAGCAGTTCTTC | CASSPRAPGGNEQFF
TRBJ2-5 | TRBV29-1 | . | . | TGCAGCGTTGAAAAGACTAGTTCAATGGGGACCCAGTACTTC | CSVEKTSSMGTQYF
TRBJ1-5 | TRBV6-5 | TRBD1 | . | TGTGCCAGCAGCCACGACAGGGGGCCAGATCAGCCCCAGCATTTT | CASSHDRGPDQPQHF
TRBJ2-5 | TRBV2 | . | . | TGTGCCAGCGGTATGGAGGGCCGAGAGACCCAGTACTTC | CASGMEGRETQYF
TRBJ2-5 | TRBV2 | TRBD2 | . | TGTGCCAGCAGGGCGACTAGCGGAGTTGGGACCCAGTACTTC | CASRATSGVGTQYF
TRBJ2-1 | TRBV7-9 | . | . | TGTGCCAGCAGCTTAGAAGATGGCTCTACCGGGAGTTGGGAGCAGTTCTTC | CASSLEDGSTGSWEQFF
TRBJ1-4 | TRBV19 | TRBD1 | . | TGTGCCAGTAGTAGCCGGACAGGGGAAGGTGAAAAACTGTTTTTT | CASSSRTGEGEKLFF
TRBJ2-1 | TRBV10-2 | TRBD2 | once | TGCGCCAGCAGGGCCGGGACTAGCGGGGGAAATGAGCAGTTCTTC | CASRAGTSGGNEQFF
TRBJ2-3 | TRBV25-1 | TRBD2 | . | TGTGCCAGCAGTGGACACCTAGCGGGAGGCGCAGATACGCAGTATTTT | CASSGHLAGGADTQYF
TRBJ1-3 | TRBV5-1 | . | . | TGCGCCAGCAGCTTGGGACACTCTGGAAACACCATATATTTT | CASSLGHSGNTIYF
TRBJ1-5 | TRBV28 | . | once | TGTGCCAGCACTCGCGAGTATAGCAATCAGCCCCAGCATTTT | CASTREYSNQPQHF
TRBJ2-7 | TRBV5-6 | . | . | TGTGCCAGCAGCTTGACAATCTCGGGTTACGAGCAGTACTTC | CASSLTISGYEQYF
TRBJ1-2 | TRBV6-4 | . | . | TGTGCCAGCAGTGAAAGCGCCCAATATCGGTATGGCTACACCTTC | CASSESAQYRYGYTF
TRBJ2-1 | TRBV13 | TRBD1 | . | TGTGCCAGCAGCTTACGACCCGGACAGGGCCATCTCGATGAGCAGTTCTTC | CASSLRPGQGHLDEQFF
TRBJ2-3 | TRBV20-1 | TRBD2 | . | TGCAGTGCTAGTTTAGCGGGAGTTGCAGATACGCAGTATTTT | CSASLAGVADTQYF
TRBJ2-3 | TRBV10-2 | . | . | TGCGCCAGCAAGGCGGCGGGGAGCACAGATACGCAGTATTTT | CASKAAGSTDTQYF
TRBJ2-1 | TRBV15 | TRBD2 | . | TGTGCCACCAGCAGAGACAGCGGGAGGGCGGTCTACAATGAGCAGTTCTTC | CATSRDSGRAVYNEQFF
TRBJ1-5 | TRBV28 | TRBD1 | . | TGTGCCAGCAGTTTCCGGGACAGGGGCAATCAGCCCCAGCATTTT | CASSFRDRGNQPQHF
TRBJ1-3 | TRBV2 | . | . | TGTGCCAGCAGTGAAGCGCTTCAGGGGTACGGAAACACCATATATTTT | CASSEALQGYGNTIYF
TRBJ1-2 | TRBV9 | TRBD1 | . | TGTGCCAGCAGCGTGGACAGGGGAGATGGCTACACCTTC | CASSVDRGDGYTF
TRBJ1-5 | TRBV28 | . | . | TGTGCCCCATCTTTGCATCGGGGGAAGAGTCAGCCCCAGCATTTT | CAPSLHRGKSQPQHF
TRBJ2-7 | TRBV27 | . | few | TGTGCCAGCAGTCCACCAACAAGGGGCTACGAGCAGTACTTC | CASSPPTRGYEQYF
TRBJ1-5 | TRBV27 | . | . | TGTGCCAGCAGTTTATATTCTGGGAGGGAAGGTCAGCCCCAGCATTTT | CASSLYSGREGQPQHF
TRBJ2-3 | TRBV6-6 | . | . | TGTGCCAGCAGTTACTCTCAGGGAAGCACAGATACGCAGTATTTT | CASSYSQGSTDTQYF
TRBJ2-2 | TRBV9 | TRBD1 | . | TGTGCCAGCAGCGTTCTCGGACAGGGGATCTCCACCGGGGAGCTGTTTTTT | CASSVLGQGISTGELFF
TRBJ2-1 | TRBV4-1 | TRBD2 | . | TGCGCCAGCAGCCAAGATCGTTCGACTAGCGGGAGGTATGAGAATGAGCAGTTCTTC | CASSQDRSTSGRYENEQFF
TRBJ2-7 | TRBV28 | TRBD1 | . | TGTGCCAGCAGTCCCCCGGGACAGGGAACGGGCGAGCAGTACTTC | CASSPPGQGTGEQYF
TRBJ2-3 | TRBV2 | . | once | TGTGCCAGCAGTGAAGAACAGGGTAGGGCAGATACGCAGTATTTT | CASSEEQGRADTQYF